These 2 T cell receptor beta chains originate from one sample sequenced in a study of T cells expressing NK-cell markers. With the 5' RACE reads reprocessed, TCRdb shows one record per CDR3 protein and no DNA. The sample has about 170,000 distinct CDR3 sequences. The sample was blood T cells: a sorted CD56 or NKG2C T cell subset, CD4+ or CD8+ T cells, or bulk PBMC T cells (not recorded which). The receptor set was obtained from a man aged 18-70 years in good health.

The V call is TRBV4-1, the J call TRBJ2-2; TCRdb's assignment of TRBD1 cannot be checked, as there is no DNA. Germline CDR1 and CDR2: MGHRA and YSYEKL. The CDR3 runs to 17 residues. The CDR3: CASSQVPAGAITGELFF.

The chain is built from TRBV15 and TRBJ2-1; the D gene TCRdb calls, TRBD1, cannot be checked with no DNA. CDR1 LNHNV and CDR2 YYDKDF come from the germline V gene (reference sequence). This CDR3 spans 16 amino acids. The CDR3 here is CATRTVDRVYGYEQFF.